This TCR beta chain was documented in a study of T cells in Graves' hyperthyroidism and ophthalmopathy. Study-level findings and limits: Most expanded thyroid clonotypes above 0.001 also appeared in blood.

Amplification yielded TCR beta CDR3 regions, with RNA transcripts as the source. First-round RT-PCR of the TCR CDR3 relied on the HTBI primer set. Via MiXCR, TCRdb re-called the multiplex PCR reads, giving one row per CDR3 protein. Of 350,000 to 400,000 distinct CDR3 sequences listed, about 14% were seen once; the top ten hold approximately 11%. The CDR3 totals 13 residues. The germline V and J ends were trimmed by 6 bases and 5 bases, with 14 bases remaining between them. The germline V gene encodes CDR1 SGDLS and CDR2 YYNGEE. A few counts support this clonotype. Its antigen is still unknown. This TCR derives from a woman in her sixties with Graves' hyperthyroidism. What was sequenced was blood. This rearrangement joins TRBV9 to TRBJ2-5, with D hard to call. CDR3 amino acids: CASTQMGSETQYF. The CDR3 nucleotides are TGTGCCAGCACCCAGATGGGATCGGAGACCCAGTACTTC.